This section outlines one T cell receptor beta chain sequence together with its context. This sample was taken from a study of control samples from healthy donors and cancer patients. V was pared by 4 bases and J by 3 bases, with 13 bases between. The CDR3 contains 14 residues. Measured with immunoSEQ multiplex PCR; TCRdb has only the in-frame clones, and not every one. The sample includes some 120,000 clones, about 91% seen only once; the top ten take more than 6.5%. The rearrangement joins TRBV23-1 to TRBJ2-7; weak D call: TRBD1 (6 bases). TRBV23-1 is known as an ORF, though its function is uncertain. The clonotype originates from a man aged 18-30 years in good health. Sequencing was done on a sample of blood. CDR3 protein: CASSRNRAGYEQYF. The CDR3 DNA reads TGCGCCAGCAGTCGTAACAGGGCTGGCTACGAGCAGTACTTC.